Presented here are 2 T cell receptor beta chains from one specimen sequenced in a study of T cells in Graves' hyperthyroidism and ophthalmopathy. RNA transcripts provided the source from which TCR beta CDR3 regions were amplified. RT-PCR in the first round (using the HTBI primer set) targeted the TCR CDR3. Each CDR3 protein is one row after TCRdb ran MiXCR on the multiplex PCR reads. The data show about 410,000 distinct CDR3 sequences, roughly 15% seen once. Sequenced sample: blood. Every receptor here comes from a man younger than 35 with Graves' ophthalmopathy.

The chain employs TRBV7-2 and TRBJ2-3; D is uncertain. This CDR3 comprises 12 residues. The V and J ends lost 5 bases and 4 bases respectively, with 7 bases between them. In germline, CDR1 is SGHTA, CDR2 FQGNSA. The CDR3 is CASSKQADTQYF. The CDR3 DNA follows: TGTGCCAGCAGCAAGCAGGCAGATACGCAGTATTTT.

This clonotype has a count of ten or more. The chain is built from TRBV9 and TRBJ2-1; D perhaps matches TRBD2 (5 bases). CDR1 and CDR2 (germline): SGDLS, YYNGEE. The CDR3 is 15 amino acids. Trimming removed 4 bases at V and 0 bases at J, with 11 bases between. This CDR3 reads CASSPRVGSYNEQFF. CDR3 bases: TGTGCCAGCAGCCCGCGGGTTGGCTCCTACAATGAGCAGTTCTTC.